This T cell receptor beta chain was captured in a study of T cell responses to AZD1222 COVID-19 vaccine (dated by TCRdb to the early 2020s). Regarding the research as a whole: AZD1222 recipients with second doses at about 4 weeks or about 12 weeks were pooled, because spike-specific TCR depth and breadth did not differ between schedules. A total of approximately 250 trial participants underwent TCR sequencing, of whom about 200 had received two doses of AZD1222 and some 26 had received two doses of the MenACWY control vaccine. Trial participants were enrolled into age subgroups of 18-55, 56-69 and 70-plus years, which contained approximately 150, 30 and 60 TCR-sequenced participants, respectively. Overall study outcomes, separate from this receptor: No day 14 peak-response samples were available, so repertoires were characterized only after the peak T cell response. Reportedly, close to half of the unique spike-specific TCRs recognized epitopes lying outside the regions that are mutated in the B.1.351 and B.1.1.7 variants. Conclusions about previously exposed vaccinees are limited because only five to seven AZD1222 recipients were SARS-CoV-2 seropositive at baseline. The 56-69-year group was small, and its depth increase did not reach significance, likely because of low power. The vaccine-associated CD4 TCRs covered the entire spike protein, and the dominant responses fell in regions 160-218 and 743-854. After two AZD1222 doses, spike-specific TCR breadth and depth were significantly higher than at day 0 and than in MenACWY recipients. Participants were mostly white British and included more females than males, and it was suggested by the authors that clonal diversity may have been underestimated.

Remarks on this clone: Its antigen has not been determined. Per-base qualities were not stored, and no clone one base away is much larger.

The CDR3 regions of human TCRbeta chains were subjected to immunosequencing. For the original study's pipeline: Repertoire TCRs were matched against a reference library of SARS-CoV-2-specific TCRs generated with the MIRA antigen-specificity platform. Breadth was defined as the fraction of unique TCRs that were SARS-CoV-2-associated, and depth was defined as the fraction of total T cells that were SARS-CoV-2-associated. Using the MIRA data, each spike-specific TCR was assigned both to the spike region to which the TCR was reactive and to a CD4 or CD8 class. Log10-transformed breadth and depth values were compared by one-way ANOVA with Sidak's multiple comparisons tests. TCRdb obtained this table from immuneACCESS and retained in-frame rearrangements with V and J assigned. These tables miss some clones; where compared with another copy, unresolved V genes account for less than half of the shortfall, and the remainder is unexplained. That table gives V, J and clone size, and the DNA gave D and trimming. For this sample the table gives about 140,000 clones, of which 70% to 90% were detected only once. The top ten hold approximately 4.5% of the sample.

What the time point label conveys for this sample: baseline before first vaccination. The vaccinee samples were drawn from two UK trials, COV001 and COV002, one of which was a single-blind randomized controlled phase 2/3 trial testing AZD1222 (ChAdOx1 nCoV-19) in healthy adults. For TCRbeta chain sequencing, PBMC samples from trial participants were taken at day 0 and at day 28 after the second dose. Sequences SGHAT (CDR1) and FQNNGV (CDR2) are obtained from the germline V gene. V loses 1 base, J loses 6 bases, and the germline ends lie 9 bases apart. Reading from cysteine to phenylalanine, the CDR3 counts 13 amino acids. Only the CDR3 portion is preserved as DNA: 39 bases, with reading frame beginning at the first base.

Here the sequenced sample was peripheral blood, taken on day 0 of AZD1222 vaccination. The sequence derives from an adult in good health. The chain employs TRBV11-2 and TRBJ1-1, with the D gene too uncertain to name. The CDR3 region reads CASSLGGNPEAFF. The nucleotide sequence is TGTGCCAGCAGCTTAGGAGGGAATCCTGAAGCTTTCTTT.